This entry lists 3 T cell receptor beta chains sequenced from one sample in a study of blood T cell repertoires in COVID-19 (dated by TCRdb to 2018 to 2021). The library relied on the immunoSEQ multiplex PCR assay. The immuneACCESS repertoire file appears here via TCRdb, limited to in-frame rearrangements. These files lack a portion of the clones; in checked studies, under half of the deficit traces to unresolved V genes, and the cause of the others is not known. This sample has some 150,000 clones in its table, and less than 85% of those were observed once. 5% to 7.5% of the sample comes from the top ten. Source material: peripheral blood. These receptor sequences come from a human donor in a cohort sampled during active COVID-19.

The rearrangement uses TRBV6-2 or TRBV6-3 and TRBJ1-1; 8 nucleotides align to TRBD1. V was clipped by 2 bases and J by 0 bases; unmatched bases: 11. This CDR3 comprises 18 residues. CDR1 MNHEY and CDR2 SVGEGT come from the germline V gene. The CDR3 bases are TGTGCCAGCAGTTACACCACGACAGGGGAGAAAATGAACACTGAAGCTTTCTTT. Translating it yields CASSYTTTGEKMNTEAFF.

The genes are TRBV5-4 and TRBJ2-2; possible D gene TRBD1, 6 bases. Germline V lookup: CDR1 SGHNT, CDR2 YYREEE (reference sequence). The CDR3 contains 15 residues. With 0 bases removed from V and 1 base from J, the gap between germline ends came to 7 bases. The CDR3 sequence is CASSLEQGNTGELFF. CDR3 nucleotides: TGTGCCAGCAGCTTGGAACAGGGGAACACCGGGGAGCTGTTTTTT.

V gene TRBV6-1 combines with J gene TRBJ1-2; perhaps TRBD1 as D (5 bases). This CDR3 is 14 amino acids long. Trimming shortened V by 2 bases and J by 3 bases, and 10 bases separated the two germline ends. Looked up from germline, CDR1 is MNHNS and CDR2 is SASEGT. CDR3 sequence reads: CASSEFVTDYGYTF. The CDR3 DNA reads TGTGCCAGCAGTGAATTTGTGACAGACTATGGCTACACCTTC.